These 3 T cell receptor beta chains were all obtained from the same sample, sequenced in a study of T cell responses to AZD1222 COVID-19 vaccine. Clones were sequenced by immunoSEQ multiplex PCR, and TCRdb holds only the in-frame ones, with some missing. In the table there are some 100,000 clones, 88% of which are singletons. The input for sequencing was peripheral blood, taken 28 days after the second AZD1222 dose. Every receptor here comes from an adult who received the AZD1222 COVID-19 vaccine.

The rearrangement joins TRBV6-6 to TRBJ2-3; tentatively, D is TRBD2 (6 bases). Germline loops: CDR1 MNHNY, CDR2 SVGAGI (reference sequence). Trimming left V 5 bases short and J 4 bases short, with 22 bases between. The CDR3 loop spans 17 amino acids. The CDR3 DNA is TGTGCCAGCAGTCTACGGGAGAGTGGGGACCGGGCAGATACGCAGTATTTT. This gives the protein CASSLRESGDRADTQYF.

This chain connects TRBV5-4 to TRBJ1-2, with 7 bases lining up with TRBD1. With 4 bases clipped from V and 2 bases from J, the junction kept 5 bases outside the gene matches. This CDR3 is built from 14 residues. Germline V CDR1 and CDR2: SGHNT, YYREEE (reference sequence). This CDR3 reads CASSKMGQNYGYTF. In DNA form, the CDR3 reads TGTGCCAGCAGCAAGATGGGACAGAACTATGGCTACACCTTC.

This clone was seen only once. This sequence joins TRBV7-9 and TRBJ1-1, with a tentative D call TRBD1 (6 bases). Germline V gene lookup returns CDR1 SEHNR and CDR2 FQNEAQ (reference sequence). V gave up 5 bases and J gave up 0 bases, with 13 bases separating them. This CDR3 contains 15 residues. The CDR3 region is CASSPYRAVNTEAFF. CDR3 DNA sequence: TGTGCCAGCAGCCCGTACAGGGCCGTGAACACTGAAGCTTTCTTT.